One sample yielded the 5 T cell receptor beta chains listed below, sequenced in a study of T cell responses to AZD1222 COVID-19 vaccine. The method was immunoSEQ multiplex PCR; TCRdb's version includes in-frame clones alone and lacks a portion of them. The data contain approximately 110,000 clones, approximately 90% of them seen just once; the ten biggest clones take up about a sixth. The sample was peripheral blood, taken on day 0 of AZD1222 vaccination. These receptors came from an adult in good health.

This clone has just one count. The gene calls are TRBV18 and TRBJ2-2, with D uncertain. The CDR3 is made up of 15 amino acids. Germline V gene data show CDR1 as KGHSH and CDR2 as LQKENI. The V end lost 0 bases, the J end lost 1 base, and 6 bases lay between the germline ends. The DNA for the CDR3 is TGTGCCAGCTCACCACCGATTTGGAACACCGGGGAGCTGTTTTTT. Translated, it gives CASSPPIWNTGELFF.

V usage is TRBV5-4 and J usage is TRBJ1-5; TRBD1 matches at 7 bases. The V gene end was trimmed by 0 bases and the J gene end by 7 bases; junction bases not matched to a gene: 10. The CDR3 length is 16 residues. The germline CDR1 and CDR2 sequences are SGHNT and YYREEE (reference sequence). In nucleotides, the CDR3 is TGTGCCAGCAGCTTGGGGGGGGGACAGTATAACCAGCCCCAGCATTTT. It yields the protein CASSLGGGQYNQPQHF. Combining the CDR3 with reference TRBV5-4 and TRBJ1-5 gives the whole variable domain ETGVTQSPTHLIKTRGQQVTLRCSSQSGHNTVSWYQQALGQGPQFIFQYYREEENGRGNFPPRFSGLQFPNYSSELNVNALELDDSALYLCASSLGGGQYNQPQHFGDGTRLSIL.

The V call is TRBV5-6, the J call TRBJ2-7; 9 nucleotides agree with TRBD2. CDR1 and CDR2 (germline): SGHDT, YYEEEE. J was trimmed by 3 bases and V by 1 base; bases with no gene match: 5. This CDR3 is built from 15 residues. This CDR3 is CASSLLREGGYEQYV. The CDR3, as DNA: TGTGCCAGCAGCTTGTTGCGGGAGGGAGGCTACGAGCAGTACGTC.

This clone was detected only once. J is TRBJ1-5 and V is TRBV30, with 7 positions matching TRBD1. With V trimmed by 0 bases and J by 5 bases, 7 bases remained unmatched. CDR1 and CDR2 (germline): GTSNPN, SVGIG (reference sequence). The CDR3 totals 15 residues. CDR3 bases: TGTGCCTGGAGTGTACAGGGGTCACGGGATCAGCCCCAGCATTTT. Its protein is CAWSVQGSRDQPQHF.

This chain connects TRBV7-2 to TRBJ1-2, with unresolved D. The CDR3 length is 13 residues. Germline CDR1 is SGHTA and CDR2 is FQGNSA. The germline V and J ends were trimmed by 1 base and 6 bases, with 9 bases remaining between them. The CDR3 reads CASSLGGYDGYTF. The CDR3 DNA follows: TGTGCCAGCAGCTTAGGGGGATATGATGGCTACACCTTC.